This TCR beta chain comes out of a study of metastatic and nonmetastatic thyroid tumors. Whole-study context: Repertoire comparisons spanned blood and tumor or nodule tissue from malignant and benign thyroid patients. Study observations and caveats: As reported, TCR beta diversity in blood and tumor was significantly higher in malignant thyroid tumors than in benign nodules.

Trimming removed 0 bases at V and 6 bases at J, with 12 bases between. The CDR3 totals 15 residues. Germline V CDR1 and CDR2: SGDLS, YYNGEE. This clone came up once. Its specificity is unknown. Thyroid surgery was preceded by no treatment in any patient. Study processing details: A classifier of distant metastasis in papillary thyroid cancer was built from CDR3 differences (across clinicopathological groups). With MiXCR, TCRdb called clones anew from the PCR reads. The V and J calls shown here were made by TCRdb, not taken from the authors' results. This table holds 25,000 to 30,000 clones, more than 20% found once.

V and J are TRBV9 and TRBJ2-2, with D unclear. Sample: blood. The sequence was obtained from a female donor with papillary thyroid cancer or a benign thyroid nodule (not recorded which). Some clones in this sample may be carry-over from other donors' samples. CDR3 coding DNA: TGTGCCAGCAGCGTAGGTATAGGATTCGCCGGGGAGCTGTTTTTT. Translated: CASSVGIGFAGELFF.